The 17 T cell receptor beta chains below all came from one sample that was sequenced in a study of chemoradiotherapy in HPV16-positive cancers. The repertoire was sequenced with immunoSEQ multiplex PCR; TCRdb's copy has only in-frame clones and lacks some. The sample yields around 2,000 clones, more than 80% seen once. Here the sequenced sample was tumor tissue, taken from a patient who underwent chemoradiotherapy. These receptors were taken from a human donor with HPV-associated anogenital cancer.

The chain employs TRBV19 and TRBJ1-5, with TRBD1 matching over 7 bases. Germline-derived CDR1 and CDR2 are LNHDA and SQIVND (reference sequence). J lost 11 bases, V lost 7 bases, and 11 bases had no gene match. The CDR3 is 13 amino acids. In DNA, the CDR3 is TGTGCCAGTACCATAGGGGGACAGAGGGCCCAGCATTTT. Translating it yields CASTIGGQRAQHF.

This rearrangement joins TRBV5-4 to TRBJ2-3; 9 nucleotides agree with TRBD2. The CDR3 consists of 15 residues. The trim removed 6 bases at V and 5 bases at J, leaving 10 bases unmatched. Looked up from germline, CDR1 is SGHNT and CDR2 is YYREEE (reference sequence). As DNA, the CDR3 is TGTGCCAGCATCCAAGGGGCGGGAGGGGGAGATACGCAGTATTTT. This encodes CASIQGAGGGDTQYF.

This clone has a handful of counts. The rearrangement joins TRBV23-1 to TRBJ1-5; a possible D gene is TRBD1 (5 bases). TRBV23-1 is an open reading frame whose function is uncertain. V was trimmed by 10 bases and J by 2 bases, leaving 18 bases between them. The CDR3 length is 15 residues. CDR3 sequence reads: CATIRTGFCNQPQHF. CDR3 DNA sequence: TGCGCCACCATCCGAACAGGTTTTTGCAATCAGCCCCAGCATTTT.

The chain carries TRBV4-2 and TRBJ1-4, with D possibly matching TRBD1 (6 bases). The length of the CDR3 is 16 residues. CDR1 LGHNA and CDR2 YNFKEQ come from the germline V gene. The V end lost 2 bases, the J end lost 4 bases, and 14 bases lay between the germline ends. The DNA of the CDR3 is TGTGCCAGCAGCCAATCGGGGGCCCTGCTTAATGAAAAACTGTTTTTT. Translating gives CASSQSGALLNEKLFF.

The table lists this clone with a count of one. This chain links TRBV2 with TRBJ2-1, with 7 bases aligning to TRBD2. This CDR3 is 13 amino acids long. In germline, CDR1 is SNHLY, CDR2 FYNNEI. With V trimmed by 8 bases and J by 9 bases, 10 bases remained unmatched. The CDR3 is CASAAIAGSEQFF. For the CDR3, the DNA is TGTGCCAGCGCCGCGATAGCGGGCAGTGAGCAGTTCTTC.

This clone was recorded once. This chain joins TRBV11-3 and TRBJ2-3; D may correspond to TRBD1 or TRBD2 (6 bases each). Looked up from germline, CDR1 is SGHNT and CDR2 is YENEEA. V was shortened by 5 bases and J by 1 base, with 10 bases between the two germline ends. The CDR3 extends over 14 amino acids. The CDR3 loop reads CASSKRGGTDTQYF. CDR3 sequence (DNA): TGTGCCAGCAGCAAGAGGGGGGGCACAGATACGCAGTATTTT.

The chain couples TRBV6-6 to TRBJ2-2; TRBD2 might be the D (7 bases). CDR3 size: 15 residues. V was shortened by 0 bases and J by 6 bases, with 11 bases between the two germline ends. CDR1 is MNHNY and CDR2 is SVGAGI in the germline V gene (reference sequence). The CDR3 DNA follows: TGTGCCAGCAGTTACTCGGGGGGGCGCGCCGGGGAGCTGTTTTTT. Translated: CASSYSGGRAGELFF.

The chain combines TRBV27 with TRBJ2-7; D is unresolved. The CDR3 is 14 amino acids. With 2 bases removed from V and 6 bases from J, the gap between germline ends came to 14 bases. Germline-derived CDR1 and CDR2 are MNHEY and SMNVEV (reference sequence). The CDR3 protein is CASSLEGISGEQYF. Written as DNA, the CDR3 is TGTGCCAGCAGTTTAGAAGGGATAAGTGGCGAGCAGTACTTC.

The V call is TRBV28, the J call TRBJ1-1; no clear D gene. The CDR3 runs to 14 residues. Germline CDR1 MDHEN, CDR2 SYDVKM. Trimming left V 1 base short and J 2 bases short, with 8 bases between. This chain's CDR3 is CASSLSRLNTEAFF. The CDR3 DNA reads TGTGCCAGCAGTTTATCGCGATTAAACACTGAAGCTTTCTTT.

J is TRBJ1-2 and V is TRBV28, with TRBD1 identical over 8 bases. Germline V lookup: CDR1 MDHEN, CDR2 SYDVKM. The CDR3 is 14 amino acids. V lost 5 bases to trimming and J lost 3 bases; unmatched junction nucleotides: 5. DNA for the CDR3: TGTGCCAGCAGTCTCGTGACAGGGGACTATGGCTACACCTTC. Residues: CASSLVTGDYGYTF.

The count of this clone is one. This chain joins TRBV11-2 and TRBJ1-4; TRBD1 is a possible D gene (6 bases). V lost 2 bases and J 8 bases, leaving 18 bases between the germline ends. CDR1 is SGHAT and CDR2 is FQNNGV in the germline V gene. CDR3 length equals 16 residues. Written as DNA, the CDR3 is TGTGCCAGCAGCTTATCGAGGCAGGGGATCGGGGAAAAACTGTTTTTT. Translating it yields CASSLSRQGIGEKLFF.

This chain links TRBV6-1 with TRBJ1-5; a weak D match, TRBD1 (5 bases). The V end was cut by 0 bases, the J end by 4 bases, with 7 bases between. CDR1 MNHNS and CDR2 SASEGT come from the germline V gene. This CDR3 contains 14 residues. In DNA form, the CDR3 reads TGTGCCAGCAGTGAAGCTTCAGGGAATCAGCCCCAGCATTTT. This translates into CASSEASGNQPQHF.

This rearrangement joins TRBV5-4 to TRBJ2-7; 9 bases line up with TRBD1. The CDR3 contains 17 residues. Germline CDR1 reads SGHNT; CDR2 reads YYREEE (reference sequence). With 4 bases clipped from V and 3 bases from J, the junction kept 14 bases outside the gene matches. CDR3 DNA sequence: TGTGCCAGCAGCGCACAAACCGGGACAGGGTCCGGCTACGAGCAGTACTTC. It codes for CASSAQTGTGSGYEQYF.

V usage is TRBV7-2 and J usage is TRBJ2-3; 9 nucleotides match TRBD1. CDR1 and CDR2 from the germline V gene are SGHTA and FQGNSA. There are 13 residues in the CDR3. With V trimmed by 4 bases and J by 7 bases, 3 bases remained unmatched. CDR3 region: CASSSGQGNTQYF. CDR3 in DNA: TGTGCCAGCAGCTCCGGACAGGGGAATACGCAGTATTTT.

CDR3 loop: CPERREQYF. The CDR3, as DNA: TGTCCCGAGCGGCGCGAGCAGTACTTC. This sequence joins TRBV21-1 and TRBJ2-7; the table's D call, TRBD2, has no DNA check behind it. TRBV21-1 is termed a pseudogene. The CDR3 is 9 amino acids.

This chain uses TRBV11-2 with TRBJ2-7, with 8 bases fitting TRBD1. J gave up 5 bases and V 2 bases, and 8 bases lay outside the gene matches. This CDR3 has 15 amino acids. Germline V CDR1 and CDR2: SGHAT, FQNNGV. As DNA, the CDR3 is TGTGCCAGCAGCTTATCGGACAGGGATATCCACGAGCAGTACTTC. Encoded protein: CASSLSDRDIHEQYF.

As concerns this clone: Other nucleotide sequences in the sample specify the same CDR3. The chain couples TRBV12-5 to TRBJ2-2, with D uncertain. V was cut by 5 bases and J by 9 bases, with 7 bases left in between. CDR1 LGHNT and CDR2 FRNRAP come from the germline V gene. The CDR3 loop spans 11 amino acids. The CDR3 loop reads CASGLRRELFF. The CDR3 DNA reads as TGTGCTAGTGGTCTGAGACGGGAGCTGTTTTTT.